The 12 T cell receptor beta chains in this list originate from one sample, sequenced in a study of T cell changes during pregnancy in multiple sclerosis. Using immunoSEQ multiplex PCR, the repertoire was profiled, and TCRdb retains in-frame clones only, with some absent. The sample includes tens of thousands of clones, about nine tenths of them seen just once. This specimen was CD8+ T cells from peripheral blood mononuclear cells, taken in the first trimester of pregnancy. Receptors were obtained from a female donor with multiple sclerosis, enrolled in a pregnancy study.

Of note for this clone: This CDR3 is also generated by other DNA sequences in the sample. The CDR3, as DNA: TGTGCCAGCAGCTTAGGGGGCGTGGAAGCCAAAAACATTCAGTACTTC. Translated, it gives CASSLGGVEAKNIQYF. The chain links TRBV7-2 to TRBJ2-4, with a weak D call TRBD1 (5 bases). Germline CDR1 reads SGHTA; CDR2 reads FQGNSA. V was clipped by 1 base and J by 0 bases, with 10 bases between them. There are 16 residues in the CDR3.

This clone was seen a handful of times. The chain couples TRBV19 to TRBJ2-7; 8 positions match TRBD1. CDR1 and CDR2 from the germline V gene are LNHDA and SQIVND (reference sequence). Germline trimming cut 4 bases from V and 0 bases from J; bases unmatched to any gene: 8. CDR3 length: 16 amino acids. Here the CDR3 DNA reads TGTGCCAGTAGTACCGGACAGGGCTTAAGCTCCTACGAGCAGTACTTC. Its protein product is CASSTGQGLSSYEQYF.

The chain joins TRBV27 to TRBJ1-2; 8 nucleotides align to TRBD1. The CDR3 spans 15 residues. Germline CDR1 reads MNHEY; CDR2 reads SMNVEV (reference sequence). With V trimmed by 2 bases and J by 4 bases, 6 bases remained unmatched. CDR3 coding DNA: TGTGCCAGCAGTTTACTCGGGACAGGTACCTATGGCTACACCTTC. Its protein is CASSLLGTGTYGYTF.

The chain employs TRBV7-8 and TRBJ2-1; a weak D match, TRBD1 (6 bases). Germline V gives CDR1 SGHVS, CDR2 FQNEAQ. The CDR3 consists of 12 residues. V was shortened by 5 bases and J by 9 bases, with 11 bases between the two germline ends. CDR3 sequence reads: CASSPQGAEQFF. CDR3 sequence (DNA): TGTGCCAGCAGCCCACAGGGTGCTGAGCAGTTCTTC.

This chain connects TRBV6-1 to TRBJ2-1, with 8 bases matching TRBD1. CDR1 and CDR2 (germline): MNHNS, SASEGT. This CDR3 spans 15 amino acids. V lost 5 bases, J lost 0 bases, and 3 bases stayed unmatched. In DNA, the CDR3 is TGTGCCAGCAGTAACGGACAGGGCTCCTACAATGAGCAGTTCTTC. This gives the protein CASSNGQGSYNEQFF.

This chain connects TRBV27 to TRBJ2-7; 11 positions match TRBD2. The junction had 1 base not matched to a gene; V was cut back by 5 bases and J by 4 bases. The CDR3 consists of 13 residues. Germline lookup yields CDR1 MNHEY and CDR2 SMNVEV (reference sequence). The CDR3 nucleotides are TGTGCCAGCAGTCTAGCGGGAGGTTACGAGCAGTACTTC. As protein: CASSLAGGYEQYF.

The gene calls are TRBV5-5 and TRBJ1-3; a possible D gene is TRBD1 (6 bases). The CDR3 is 16 residues long. The germline V gene has CDR1 SGHKS and CDR2 YYEKEE (reference sequence). V lost 4 bases to trimming and J lost 0 bases, with 14 bases between them. The chain's CDR3 is CASSPLQGSSGNTIYF. The CDR3 nucleotides read TGTGCCAGCAGCCCACTACAGGGAAGCTCTGGAAACACCATATATTTT. The whole variable domain, remainder taken from reference TRBV5-5 and TRBJ1-3, is DAGVTQSPTHLIKTRGQQVTLRCSPISGHKSVSWYQQVLGQGPQFIFQYYEKEERGRGNFPDRFSARQFPNYSSELNVNALLLGDSALYLCASSPLQGSSGNTIYFGEGSWLTVV.

This chain links TRBV4-3 with TRBJ2-7; 11 nucleotides align to TRBD2. In germline, CDR1 is LGHNA, CDR2 YSLEER. This CDR3 has 16 residues. V shed 4 bases, J shed 6 bases, and the junction held 11 bases outside the gene matches. CDR3 nucleotides: TGCGCCAGCAGCCCGGGACTAGCGGACGGGCCGGGCGAGCAGTACTTC. Translation: CASSPGLADGPGEQYF.

The chain links TRBV14 to TRBJ2-1; D possibly corresponds to TRBD2 (7 bases). V gave up 7 bases and J gave up 4 bases, with 20 bases separating them. Germline-derived CDR1 and CDR2 are SGHDN and FVKESK. The CDR3 is 16 amino acids. As DNA, the CDR3 is TGTGCCAGCAACAAGGGGGGGTCATCTTGGTACAATGAGCAGTTCTTC. It is translated as CASNKGGSSWYNEQFF.

The genes are TRBV28 and TRBJ2-7; TRBD1 matches 7 bases. After removal of 5 bases from V and 3 bases from J, the junction contained 7 bases not matched to a gene. Looked up from germline, CDR1 is MDHEN and CDR2 is SYDVKM. This CDR3 is built from 14 residues. DNA of the CDR3: TGTGCCAGCAGTCGACAGGGCGATTTCTACGAGCAGTACTTC. It specifies CASSRQGDFYEQYF.

The chain has TRBV28 and TRBJ2-2, with a possible D match to TRBD2 (6 bases). Per germline, CDR1 MDHEN and CDR2 SYDVKM. V was shortened by 11 bases and J by 5 bases, with 12 bases between the two germline ends. This CDR3 contains 12 residues. The CDR3 nucleotides are TGTGCCTTGGAGGAGGGGACCGGGGAGCTGTTTTTT. This translates into CALEEGTGELFF. Complete variable domain (other parts from reference TRBV28 and TRBJ2-2): DVKVTQSSRYLVKRTGEKVFLECVQDMDHENMFWYRQDPGLGLRLIYFSYDVKMKEKGDIPEGYSVSREKKERFSLILESASTNQTSMYLCALEEGTGELFFGEGSRLTVL.

This chain links TRBV27 with TRBJ2-3; D unclear. Germline V gene sequence: CDR1 MNHEY, CDR2 SMNVEV (reference sequence). This CDR3 comprises 15 residues. Trimming pared 8 bases from V and 3 bases from J, leaving 18 bases between. The chain's CDR3 is CASQSAGRSTDTQYF. CDR3 DNA sequence: TGTGCCAGCCAGTCCGCCGGTAGGAGTACAGATACGCAGTATTTT.